This T cell receptor beta chain was found in a study of T-cell memory formation after mild COVID-19 (dated by TCRdb to about 2021). Looking at the study overall: TCR sequence clusters from the two donors were largely donor specific. T-cell clones expanding and contracting after mild COVID-19 in two donors were tracked by longitudinal TCRalpha and TCRbeta repertoire sequencing. The cohort comprised two young, previously healthy adult volunteers, one female and one male. General conclusions and limits of the study: The study included only a couple of mild cases, and larger cohorts that include severe cases with pre-infection samples were judged to be necessary. Clones contracting from day 15 to 85 had balanced CD4/CD8 phenotypes, while a second wave expanding from day 15 to 37 was biased towards CD4+. Contracting CD4+ clones appeared mostly in the CM and EM memory subsets, whereas CD8+ clones were enriched in EMRA. The detection of some responding clones in pre-infection memory suggests that pre-existing cross-reactive memory T cells joined the SARS-CoV-2 response. Whether the second-wave clones peaking on day 37 were SARS-CoV-2 specific was not confirmed.

Ficoll-Paque density gradient centrifugation was the method used to isolate PBMCs. Sequencing was carried out with an Illumina NovaSeq 6000. TCRalpha and TCRbeta cDNA libraries were built by 5'RACE with constant-segment primers, adding sample barcodes and unique molecular identifiers. Trizol reagent was used to extract RNA from every sample. Libraries were amplified in two PCR steps, with a second sample barcode and Illumina TruSeq adapters added in the second step. Libraries were sequenced on an Illumina NovaSeq with 2 x 150 bp paired-end reads. The original methods were these. The reads were demultiplexed and collapsed into UMI-guided consensus sequences using migec v1.2.7. Using mixcr v2.1.11, UMI consensuses were aligned to TRA and TRB V and J templates and then assembled into clonotypes. Clonotypes were classified as expanded or contracted when called significant by both edgeR and NoisET, with noise models trained on biological replicates. edgeR calls used a false discovery rate-adjusted p below 0.01 and a log2 fold-change threshold of 1. PCA with hierarchical clustering of max-normalized trajectories of the 1000 most abundant clonotypes was used as exploratory dynamics analysis. Separately sequenced CD4+ and CD8+ repertoires were used to assign the CD4 or CD8 phenotype of responding clones. The public reads were reanalyzed by TCRdb: fastp trimming at Q25, MiXCR alignment, in-frame beta chains only. When rows share a CDR3 protein, they turn into one entry using the most common DNA and genes. The V and J calls were determined by TCRdb, not by the authors. The sample data list just under 550,000 distinct CDR3 sequences, and roughly 22% of these were observed just once. Roughly an eighth of the sample lies in the top ten.

This clonotype was counted only a few times. What this receptor recognizes is not known. No much larger clonotype is one base removed from it; base qualities were not supplied. Taken from cysteine to phenylalanine, the CDR3 has 15 residues. The kept DNA is CDR3 alone, 45 bases in frame from the first base. Taken from the germline V gene, the CDR1 and CDR2 loops are SGHVS and FNYEAQ. V and J are trimmed by 5 bases and 4 bases, and the gene matches miss 10 bases of the junction. This clonotype originated in an adult woman who had mild COVID-19 (a few samples of this study predate the infection). The sample titles of this study are shuffled in the database, so cell type and time point are left out; the donor was told from shared clones. The rearrangement joined TRBV7-6 to TRBJ2-5; 7 bases in the junction line up with TRBD1. The sample taken for sequencing was PBMCs or a T cell subset sorted from them (not recorded which). The CDR3 protein sequence reads: CASSLLGQAVETQYF. The DNA sequence is TGTGCCAGCAGCCTACTCGGACAGGCCGTAGAGACCCAGTACTTC.